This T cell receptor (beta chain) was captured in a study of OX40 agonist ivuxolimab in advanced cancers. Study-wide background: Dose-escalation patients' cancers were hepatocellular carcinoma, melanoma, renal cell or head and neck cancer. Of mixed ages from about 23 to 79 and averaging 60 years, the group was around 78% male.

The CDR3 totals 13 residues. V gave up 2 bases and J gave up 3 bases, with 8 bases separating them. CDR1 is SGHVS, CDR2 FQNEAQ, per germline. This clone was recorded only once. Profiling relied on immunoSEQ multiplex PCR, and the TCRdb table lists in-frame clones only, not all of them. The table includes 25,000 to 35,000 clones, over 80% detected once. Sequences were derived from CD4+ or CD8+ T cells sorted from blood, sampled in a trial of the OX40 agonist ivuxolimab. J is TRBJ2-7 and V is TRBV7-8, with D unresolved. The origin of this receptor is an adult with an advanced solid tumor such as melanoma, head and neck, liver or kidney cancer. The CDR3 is CASSLTQNYEQYF. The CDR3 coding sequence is TGTGCCAGCAGCTTAACACAGAACTACGAGCAGTACTTC.